This T cell receptor (beta chain) was sequenced during a study of blood T cell repertoires in COVID-19. Trimming removed 4 bases from V and 3 bases from J; junction bases left unmatched: 10. The V gene's germline CDR1 is MNHEY and CDR2 SVGEGT. The CDR3 totals 16 residues. TCRdb keeps only in-frame clones here, not all; method: immunoSEQ multiplex PCR. The sample records some 150,000 clones, 84% being singletons. The chain carries TRBV6-2 or TRBV6-3 and TRBJ2-7, with 9 nucleotides matching TRBD2. The specimen sequenced was PBMCs or T cells enriched from blood (not recorded which). The receptor comes from a woman between 45 and 65 years old who had been exposed to COVID-19. CDR3 sequence (DNA): TGTGCCAGCAGTTCCCTCCGGGGAGCGGGGGGCTACGAGCAGTACTTC. Protein sequence: CASSSLRGAGGYEQYF.